Following are 29 T cell receptor beta chains from one sample sequenced in a study of cytomegalovirus exposure and HLA in healthy donors. The PCR had 60 Vbeta and 13 Jbeta primers. Repertoires were generated with immunoSEQ multiplex PCR, while TCRdb's copy carries only in-frame clones and drops some. Among about 240,000 clones listed, over 70% were seen once. Material for sequencing was PBMCs. The receptors derive from a woman between 55 and 75 years old in good health and CMV-seropositive.

In nucleotides, the CDR3 is TGTGCCAGCAGCTTAGAACTACATGAGCAGTTCTTC. Translation gives CASSLELHEQFF. The chain carries TRBV7-9 and TRBJ2-1; no reliable D call. The CDR3 length is 12 residues. Germline lookup yields CDR1 SEHNR and CDR2 FQNEAQ (reference sequence). V lost 1 base and J lost 8, with 6 bases in between.

The J gene is TRBJ1-1, the V gene TRBV4-2; maybe TRBD1 (6 bases). Per the germline V gene, CDR1 is LGHNA and CDR2 is YNFKEQ. The V end lost 1 base, the J end lost 0 bases, and 12 bases lay between the germline ends. The CDR3 covers 16 residues. The CDR3: CASSQVGARMNTEAFF. The CDR3 DNA follows: TGTGCCAGCAGCCAAGTGGGGGCGCGCATGAACACTGAAGCTTTCTTT.

This clone was counted once. CDR3 in DNA: TGTGCCAGCAGTTTAGTACAGGATTTCACTGAAGCTTTCTTT. Its protein is CASSLVQDFTEAFF. V is TRBV27 and J is TRBJ1-1; D is possibly TRBD1 (5 bases). CDR3 size: 14 residues. In germline, CDR1 is MNHEY, CDR2 SMNVEV (reference sequence). Between the trimmed V and J ends, which lost 2 bases and 4 bases, there was a span of 11 bases.

In DNA, the CDR3 is TGCGCCAGCAGCTTGGCAGGGGAGCTGTTTTTT. Translating gives CASSLAGELFF. The chain uses TRBV5-1 and TRBJ2-2; no clear D gene. The CDR3 length is 11 residues. V lost 0 bases and J 8 bases, leaving 2 bases between the germline ends. From germline, CDR1 is SGHRS and CDR2 YFSETQ.

The chain is built from TRBV5-4 and TRBJ2-2; 8 nucleotides line up with TRBD1. V lost 2 bases and J lost 2; bases outside the gene matches: 2. Germline CDR1 reads SGHNT; CDR2 reads YYREEE (reference sequence). The CDR3 is 15 residues long. The CDR3 DNA reads as TGTGCCAGCAGCTTAGGGACAGGAAACACCGGGGAGCTGTTTTTT. This sequence encodes CASSLGTGNTGELFF.

There are a few counts of this clone. The V gene is TRBV7-3, the J gene TRBJ2-3, with 10 positions matching TRBD2. Germline-derived CDR1 and CDR2 are SGHTA and FQGTGA. The junction had 16 bases not matched to a gene; V was cut back by 2 bases and J by 2 bases. The CDR3 sequence is 20 residues long. The CDR3 coding sequence is TGTGCCAGCAGCTTACGGCCTAGCGGGAGTGTACCGAGAGACACAGATACGCAGTATTTT. Protein sequence: CASSLRPSGSVPRDTDTQYF.

The chain employs TRBV27 and TRBJ1-2; TRBD1 is a possible D gene (6 bases). This CDR3 spans 13 amino acids. V lost 6 bases to trimming and J lost 7 bases, with 15 bases between them. Per the germline V gene, CDR1 is MNHEY and CDR2 is SMNVEV (reference sequence). The CDR3 here is CASRGGGRGGYTF. As DNA, the CDR3 is TGTGCCAGCAGAGGGGGGGGCCGAGGTGGCTACACCTTC.

This clone was seen more than once but under ten times. Possible read error: a much larger clone is one base away. The chain joins TRBV7-6 to TRBJ2-1; possibly TRBD2 for D (5 bases). CDR3 size: 12 residues. With 7 bases removed from V and 6 bases from J, the gap between germline ends came to 10 bases. Germline V lookup: CDR1 SGHVS, CDR2 FNYEAQ. The CDR3 reads CASIGSANEQFF. CDR3 DNA sequence: TGTGCCAGCATTGGTAGCGCCAATGAGCAGTTCTTC.

The rearrangement uses TRBV10-3 and TRBJ1-1; D gene ambiguous. The CDR3 has 15 amino acids. Germline CDR1 and CDR2: ENHRY and SYGVKD. Trimming removed 6 bases from V and 1 base from J, with 15 bases in between. This chain's CDR3 is CAISDTVKQNTEAFF. The CDR3 nucleotides are TGTGCCATCAGCGACACCGTCAAGCAGAACACTGAAGCTTTCTTT.

DNA for the CDR3: TGTGCCAGCAGGGGCTCGGAGCGGGCTAACTATGGCTACACCTTC. Residues: CASRGSERANYGYTF. The gene calls are TRBV28 and TRBJ1-2, with no clear D. The germline V and J ends were trimmed by 6 bases and 0 bases, with 14 bases remaining between them. Germline CDR1 MDHEN, CDR2 SYDVKM. The CDR3 contains 15 residues.

V is TRBV7-9 and J is TRBJ2-5, with 8 positions matching TRBD2. This CDR3 region has 15 residues. With 3 bases clipped from V and 5 bases from J, the junction kept 8 bases outside the gene matches. Germline V gene sequence: CDR1 SEHNR, CDR2 FQNEAQ (reference sequence). The CDR3 DNA reads as TGTGCCAGCAGCTTGGGGCTAGCGGGCATTGAGACCCAGTACTTC. Translated: CASSLGLAGIETQYF.

This clone was observed once. The gene calls are TRBV11-1 and TRBJ2-3; tentatively, D is TRBD2 (5 bases). Looked up from germline, CDR1 is SGHAT and CDR2 is FQDESV (reference sequence). The CDR3 is 17 amino acids. The ends were cut back, 5 bases at V and 1 base at J, with 19 bases in the middle. For the CDR3, the DNA is TGTGCCAGCAGCCAGTCCGAAAGGACTGGGGGCACAGATACGCAGTATTTT. Protein sequence: CASSQSERTGGTDTQYF.

V is TRBV5-1 and J is TRBJ2-3; 8 bases agree with TRBD1. V dropped 3 bases and J dropped 2; count of bases not matched to a gene: 2. CDR1 SGHRS and CDR2 YFSETQ come from the germline V gene. There are 14 residues in the CDR3. The CDR3 DNA reads TGCGCCAGCAGCTCGGGACAGGACACAGATACGCAGTATTTT. It codes for CASSSGQDTDTQYF.

The chain recombines TRBV6-6 with TRBJ1-2; D gene ambiguous. Germline V gene sequence: CDR1 MNHNY, CDR2 SVGAGI (reference sequence). This CDR3 is 16 amino acids long. V lost 4 bases and J lost 2, with 17 bases in between. In nucleotides, the CDR3 is TGTGCCAGCAGTTCCGCCGTAGATAAATTCAACTATGGCTACACCTTC. Translating it yields CASSSAVDKFNYGYTF.

This chain joins TRBV30 and TRBJ2-5; 7 nucleotides agree with TRBD2. The DNA end is more similar to TRBJ2-7, so the J call may be wrong. The germline V gene encodes CDR1 GTSNPN and CDR2 SVGIG (reference sequence). The CDR3 loop spans 14 amino acids. The DNA for the CDR3 is TGTGCCTGGAGTGAGGCGGGAGTTCCGCTCGAGCAGTACTTC. It encodes CAWSEAGVPLEQYF.

Details on this clone: The germline gene is not matched at one end of the junction; a read error may be the cause. V is TRBV4-1 and J is TRBJ2-7; 9 bases match TRBD1. The CDR3 spans 10 residues. The germline V gene has CDR1 MGHRA and CDR2 YSYEKL. CDR3 protein: CASSGTGLHF. For the CDR3, the DNA is TGCGCCAGCAGTGGGACAGGGCTACACTTC.

This clone came up a few times. The V and J genes are TRBV10-3 and TRBJ2-2; D call uncertain. CDR3 length equals 14 residues. The V gene lost 6 bases and the J gene lost 2 bases, with 10 bases spanning the gap. Germline V gene lookup returns CDR1 ENHRY and CDR2 SYGVKD. CDR3 loop: CAIRSQTNTGELFF. The CDR3 nucleotides read TGTGCCATCAGAAGCCAGACTAACACCGGGGAGCTGTTTTTT.

The rearrangement uses TRBV27 and TRBJ1-6; D call uncertain. This CDR3 region has 14 residues. Germline V gene data show CDR1 as MNHEY and CDR2 as SMNVEV (reference sequence). Trimming removed 6 bases from V and 5 bases from J, with 11 bases in between. This CDR3 is CASRATLNNSPLHF. As DNA, the CDR3 is TGTGCCAGCAGAGCCACGCTTAATAATTCACCCCTCCACTTT.

V is TRBV11-2 and J is TRBJ1-4; no firm D call. This CDR3 spans 15 amino acids. V was shortened by 2 bases and J by 5 bases, with 12 bases between the two germline ends. CDR1 SGHAT and CDR2 FQNNGV come from the germline V gene. The CDR3 region is CASSLRPGLNEKLFF. The CDR3 DNA reads TGTGCCAGCAGCTTACGTCCCGGACTCAATGAAAAACTGTTTTTT.

The V call is TRBV19, the J call TRBJ2-7, with 8 bases matching TRBD1. The germline V gene has CDR1 LNHDA and CDR2 SQIVND (reference sequence). The J segment lost 4 bases and the V segment lost 5 bases, leaving 4 bases of the junction unmatched. The CDR3 has 13 residues. The CDR3 reads CASSLDRGYEQYF. Written as DNA, the CDR3 is TGTGCCAGTAGTCTCGACAGGGGTTACGAGCAGTACTTC.

The rearrangement links TRBV5-6 to TRBJ1-3, with a weak D call TRBD1 (6 bases). V was pared by 4 bases and J by 4 bases, with 12 bases between. This CDR3 has 14 amino acids. Germline V gene lookup returns CDR1 SGHDT and CDR2 YYEEEE. For the CDR3, the DNA is TGTGCCAGCAGCCGCTTCGACAGGGGAAACACCATATATTTT. Protein product: CASSRFDRGNTIYF.

V gene TRBV6-1 combines with J gene TRBJ2-6; D gene uncertain. Germline V gives CDR1 MNHNS, CDR2 SASEGT. V lost 2 bases and J 0 bases, leaving 5 bases between the germline ends. This CDR3 comprises 15 residues. Here the CDR3 DNA reads TGTGCCAGCAGTGAATTTAACTCTGGGGCCAACGTCCTGACTTTC. Translating it yields CASSEFNSGANVLTF.

This clone appeared a few times. This chain links TRBV7-3 with TRBJ2-7; 9 bases line up with TRBD2. The germline gives CDR1 SGHTA, CDR2 FQGTGA. This CDR3 comprises 15 residues. The J segment lost 2 bases and the V segment lost 4 bases, leaving 6 bases of the junction unmatched. CDR3 DNA: TGTGCCAGCAGCTCACCGCTAGCGGGAACCTACGAGCAGTACTTC. Protein product: CASSSPLAGTYEQYF.

V gene TRBV18 combines with J gene TRBJ2-7; TRBD2 agrees at 7 bases. J was trimmed by 3 bases and V by 2 bases; bases with no gene match: 1. This CDR3 comprises 13 residues. Germline V gives CDR1 KGHSH, CDR2 LQKENI. The CDR3 DNA sequence: TGTGCCAGCTCACCAGGGGGGGGCTACGAGCAGTACTTC. It codes for CASSPGGGYEQYF.

This clone was detected only once. The chain is built from TRBV19 and TRBJ1-1; no firm D call. Germline V CDR1 and CDR2: LNHDA, SQIVND (reference sequence). The CDR3 is 14 amino acids. The V gene lost 5 bases and the J gene lost 5 bases, with 15 bases spanning the gap. The CDR3 nucleotides read TGTGCCAGTAGTCATTTTTCGGGTAGTACTGAAGCTTTCTTT. Encoded protein: CASSHFSGSTEAFF.

This clone was seen a handful of times. The genes are TRBV2 and TRBJ2-3, with 12 bases lining up with TRBD1. Germline CDR1 and CDR2: SNHLY and FYNNEI. The CDR3 extends over 16 amino acids. With V trimmed by 2 bases and J by 6 bases, 6 bases remained unmatched. This chain's CDR3 is CASSEPGQGASDTQYF. Here the CDR3 DNA reads TGTGCCAGCAGTGAACCGGGACAGGGGGCTTCGGATACGCAGTATTTT. Supplemented by reference TRBV2 and TRBJ2-3, the full variable domain reads EPEVTQTPSHQVTQMGQEVILRCVPISNHLYFYWYRQILGQKVEFLVSFYNNEISEKSEIFDDQFSVERPDGSNFTLKIRSTKLEDSAMYFCASSEPGQGASDTQYFGPGTRLTVL.

The V gene is TRBV6-5, the J gene TRBJ2-7, with a possible D match to TRBD2 (5 bases). Germline CDR1 and CDR2: MNHEY and SVGAGI. The CDR3 is made up of 13 amino acids. Trimming stripped 5 bases from V and 9 bases from J, with 17 bases between. The CDR3 region is CASSNGLKPGQYF. The CDR3, as DNA: TGTGCCAGCAGTAACGGACTGAAGCCAGGGCAGTACTTC.

The chain combines TRBV5-1 with TRBJ1-2; D perhaps matches TRBD1 (6 bases). V gave up 4 bases and J gave up 2 bases, with 12 bases separating them. There are 14 residues in the CDR3. Germline V gene sequence: CDR1 SGHRS, CDR2 YFSETQ. The CDR3 sequence is CASSQGTGNYGYTF. CDR3 DNA sequence: TGCGCCAGCAGCCAGGGAACAGGGAACTATGGCTACACCTTC.

The rearrangement links TRBV7-9 to TRBJ1-2; D remains ambiguous. Germline lookup yields CDR1 SEHNR and CDR2 FQNEAQ (reference sequence). CDR3 length: 18 amino acids. V shed 1 base and J shed 6 bases, with 24 bases lying between them. The CDR3 nucleotides read TGTGCCAGCAGCTTAGGGTTTTGGGCAGCCCGGTCAGCGGATGGCTACACCTTC. Translating it yields CASSLGFWAARSADGYTF.